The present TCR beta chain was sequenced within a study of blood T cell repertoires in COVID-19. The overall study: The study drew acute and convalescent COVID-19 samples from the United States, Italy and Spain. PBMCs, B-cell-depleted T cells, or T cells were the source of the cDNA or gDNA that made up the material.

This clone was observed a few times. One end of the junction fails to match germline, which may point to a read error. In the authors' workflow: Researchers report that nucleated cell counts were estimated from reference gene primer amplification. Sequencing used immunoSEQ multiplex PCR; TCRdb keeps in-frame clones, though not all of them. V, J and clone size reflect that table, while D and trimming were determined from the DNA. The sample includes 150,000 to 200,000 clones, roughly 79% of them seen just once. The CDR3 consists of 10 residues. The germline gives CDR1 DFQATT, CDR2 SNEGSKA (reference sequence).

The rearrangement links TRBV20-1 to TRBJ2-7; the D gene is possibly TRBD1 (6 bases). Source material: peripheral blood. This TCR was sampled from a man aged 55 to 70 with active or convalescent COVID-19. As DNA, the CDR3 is TGCAGTGCTAGAGATAACAGGGACGTCTTC. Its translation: CSARDNRDVF.